A selection of T cell receptor beta chains follows, all from one sample in a study of regulatory T cells in long-lasting Graves disease. TCRdb re-derived calls from the multiplex PCR reads in MiXCR, one entry per CDR3 protein. Here the sample spans 300,000 to 350,000 distinct CDR3 sequences, roughly a fifth being singletons. The input for sequencing was peripheral blood mononuclear cells (PBMCs), taken when the disease was refractory, from a patient treated with antithyroid drugs. The receptors stem from a female donor with Graves disease. CDR3s leave out the opening cysteine and the closing phenylalanine or tryptophan. The order of the fields is J gene, V gene, CDR3 protein.

TRBJ2-2 | TRBV11-2 | ASSLSGQYTGELF
TRBJ1-1 | TRBV11-3 | ASSSREGGTGRTEAF
TRBJ2-7 | TRBV6-5 | ASSYGQTSHEQY
TRBJ1-2 | TRBV19 | ATSTGAYGYT
TRBJ1-3 | TRBV6-1 | ASTAGNTIY
TRBJ1-1 | TRBV5-1 | ASSLGGTGTGREAF
TRBJ1-1 | TRBV7-9 | ASSLIWGGTEAF
TRBJ2-3 | TRBV7-9 | ASSLAISGRTDTQY
TRBJ1-4 | TRBV28 | ASNSGVREKLF
TRBJ1-2 | TRBV18 | ASSQLPGQGIYGYT
TRBJ2-7 | TRBV20-1 | SARDLTGTGYEQY
TRBJ2-7 | TRBV20-1 | SASRGASREQY
TRBJ2-5 | TRBV13 | ASSSLAPPGETQY
TRBJ1-2 | TRBV12-3/TRBV12-4 | ASSLVSPGFYGYT
TRBJ1-3 | TRBV4-2 | ASSQDDGGWENTIY
TRBJ2-7 | TRBV4-3 | ASSQDLRGGLYEQY
TRBJ1-1 | TRBV6-5 | ASSYGEATEAF
TRBJ2-7 | TRBV6-1 | ASSAGRNYEQY
TRBJ2-2 | TRBV2 | ASRLGQGYSGELF
. | TRBV3-1 | ASSQEPQWAILLNEQF
TRBJ2-1 | TRBV28 | ASSPIAGPSYNEQF
TRBJ1-1 | TRBV27 | ASSMKGGVWNTEAF